The next 4 T cell receptor beta chains were all read from a single sample in a study of T-cell reconstitution after alpha-beta-depleted transplantation in children. TCRbeta library construction was performed incorporating unique molecular identifiers. A single record per CDR3 protein comes from TCRdb applying MiXCR to the PCR reads. The sample yields about 470,000 distinct CDR3 sequences, 43% seen once. The sequencing used PBMCs, collected before TCRalphabeta/CD19-depleted stem cell transplant. The origin of the receptors is a girl under 10 years old with aplastic anemia, due to receive a stem cell transplant.

This chain joins TRBV6-1 and TRBJ2-7; TRBD2 aligns across 8 bases. V was pared by 5 bases and J by 3 bases, with 6 bases of the junction left unmatched. The CDR3 is 14 amino acids. CDR1 and CDR2 (germline): MNHNS, SASEGT. The CDR3 nucleotides are TGTGCCAGCAGTAATCCGGGACTAGGCTACGAGCAGTACTTC. Protein: CASSNPGLGYEQYF.

This clonotype was detected only a few times. The DNA of the CDR3 is TGTGCCAGCAGCTTAGACCGAAAGCAGTTCTTC. It codes for CASSLDRKQFF. The V call is TRBV11-2, the J call TRBJ2-1; D is undetermined. This CDR3 is built from 11 residues. The V gene lost 0 bases and the J gene lost 11 bases, with 5 bases spanning the gap. CDR1 SGHAT and CDR2 FQNNGV come from the germline V gene.

The genes are TRBV6-2 or TRBV6-3 and TRBJ2-7, with 7 positions matching TRBD1. The CDR3 sequence is 15 residues long. The germline V gene encodes CDR1 MNHEY and CDR2 SVGEGT. V was pared by 2 bases and J by 6 bases, with 10 bases of the junction left unmatched. The CDR3 loop is CASSYKGTDRREQYF. The CDR3 DNA sequence: TGTGCCAGCAGTTACAAGGGGACAGACCGTCGCGAGCAGTACTTC.

J is TRBJ2-7 and V is TRBV6-1; D is perhaps TRBD1 or TRBD2 (5 bases each). The CDR3 length is 14 residues. Between the trimmed V and J ends, which lost 7 bases and 5 bases, there was a span of 18 bases. Germline V lookup: CDR1 MNHNS, CDR2 SASEGT. CDR3 in amino acids: CASMAWSRGDEQYF. CDR3 bases: TGTGCCAGCATGGCCTGGTCGAGGGGCGACGAGCAGTACTTC.